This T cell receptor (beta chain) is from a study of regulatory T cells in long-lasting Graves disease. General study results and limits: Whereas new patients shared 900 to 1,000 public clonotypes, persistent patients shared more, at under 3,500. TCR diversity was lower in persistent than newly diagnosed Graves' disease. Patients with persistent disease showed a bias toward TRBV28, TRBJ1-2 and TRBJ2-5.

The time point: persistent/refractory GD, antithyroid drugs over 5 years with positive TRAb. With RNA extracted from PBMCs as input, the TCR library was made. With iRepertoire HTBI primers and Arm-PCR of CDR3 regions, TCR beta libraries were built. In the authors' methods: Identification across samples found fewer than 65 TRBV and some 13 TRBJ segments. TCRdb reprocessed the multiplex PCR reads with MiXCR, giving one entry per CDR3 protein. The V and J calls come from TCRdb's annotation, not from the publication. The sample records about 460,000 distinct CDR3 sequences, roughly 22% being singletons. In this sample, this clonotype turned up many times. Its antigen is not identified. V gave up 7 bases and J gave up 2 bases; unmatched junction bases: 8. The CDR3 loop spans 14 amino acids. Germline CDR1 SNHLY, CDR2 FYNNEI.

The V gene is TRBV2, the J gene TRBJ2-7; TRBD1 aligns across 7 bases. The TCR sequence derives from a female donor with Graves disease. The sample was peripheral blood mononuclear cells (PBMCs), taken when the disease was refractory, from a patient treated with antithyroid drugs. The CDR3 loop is CASTPPTGPYEQYF. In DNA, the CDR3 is TGTGCCAGCACTCCACCGACAGGGCCCTACGAGCAGTACTTC.